This record covers a single T cell receptor (beta chain). Its antigen target is currently unknown. No base-level quality is on record; no much larger clone is a single base apart. The cohort was made up of about 670 healthy bone marrow donors. Cohort members were all nominally healthy when sampled, although unrecorded immune exposures were likely present. The donor tested CMV seropositive and was one of the 289 seropositive cohort members. A peripheral blood sample was provided by each donor, and peripheral blood mononuclear cells were used for TCR beta sequencing. The Qiagen DNeasy Blood Extraction Kit was used to extract genomic DNA from the blood cell samples. The data belong to a study of cytomegalovirus exposure and HLA in healthy donors (dated 2017 in TCRdb). Turning to the overall study: An earlier analysis of about 530 of the donors reported about 300 Gb of sequence data and 95 million to 120 million unique TCR beta sequences obtained from 180 million or so T cells. Using immunosequencing, the study profiled T cell repertoires from about 620 subjects and related those repertoires to cytomegalovirus serostatus. Genome-wide SNP genotypes for about 65% of the roughly 700 donors were used in a later genetic analysis, which treated that subset as a discovery cohort. In an earlier analysis of 500 to 650 of the donors, high-throughput TCR beta sequencing was used to judge whether each TCR beta V gene segment behaved as functional or pseudogenic. In a later analysis, previously published TCR beta repertoires from 600 to 850 donors were re-analyzed and high-resolution HLA genotyping was added so that TCR occurrence patterns could be studied. Roughly 5 DR-DQ haplotypes were handled as single units for association and clustering because linkage in the cohort was strong. Of the roughly 430 genotyped donors, about 80% fell in the genetic ancestry cluster associated with self-reported Caucasian donors. Every discovery cohort repertoire had been produced on one sequencing platform. The later analysis used no new phenotypic data to find candidate immune exposures, relying instead on TCR beta sequences and their occurrence across donors. In addition to the first cohort of roughly 670 subjects, a separate validation cohort of around 110 different subjects was used. An early release that covered about 600 HLA-typed donors contained approximately 300 gigabases of sequencing data and tens of millions of unique TCR sequences. HLA typing covered class I and class II loci at four-digit resolution. Donor age, sex, ethnicity and CMV serostatus were compiled together with the repertoire data. The aim of the study was to test whether cataloging public T cell receptors could identify signatures of past pathogen exposure. The number of typed donors differed by locus: about 620-640 for A, B, C, DRB1 and DQB1; approximately 520 for DQA1; roughly 600 for DPA1; and around 470 for DPB1. To predict cytomegalovirus infection status, the study brought together high-throughput TCR immunosequencing, statistical association of individual TCRs with disease status, and machine learning. Among roughly 400 genotyped donors of the cohort, an average of around 250,000 unique TCR beta nucleotide sequences was sequenced per donor, of which roughly 17% were non-productive. Broad study findings and their caveats: In a later analysis, over 15,000 TCR beta sequences were associated with specific HLA alleles at a false discovery rate of 0.05. Because some donors lacked HLA typing at each locus, the association tests relied only on the typed subset. Linkage disequilibrium might explain the correlated functional status among segregating V segments, but an unknown experimental factor could not be ruled out. In a later analysis, TCR association rates were found to vary across HLA loci, with the most associated TCRs seen for DRB1 alleles and the fewest for HLA-C alleles. Broadly in line with IMGT annotations, most TCR beta V segments showed up in productive rearrangements about 87% or about 30% of the time in an earlier analysis of 450 to 600 of the donors. The classifier was reported to diagnose cytomegalovirus status with high specificity and sensitivity in both the original and validation cohorts. A further reported finding was that TCR beta sequences accurately predicted the HLA-A and HLA-B alleles for most subjects in the first cohort. A cluster of highly shared sequence variants was judged likely to represent a technical artifact of the sequencing pipeline. According to a later analysis, parvovirus B19, influenza, CMV and Epstein-Barr virus appeared linked to several top co-occurrence clusters. Most TCR sequences were observed very rarely across donors, whereas some public TCRs were present in many individuals. In a later analysis, HLA-associated TCR beta chains showed more clonal expansion and lower generation probabilities than non-associated chains that were equally common. A later analysis found that most CMV-associated TCR beta chains appeared HLA-restricted, with HLA associations seemingly driven largely by CMV exposure. According to a later genetic analysis, donors in an Asian-associated ancestry cluster had fewer N-insertions in productive TCRs than the approximately 630-donor mean. Immune exposure information for the cohort was limited to CMV serostatus. Three of the identified cytomegalovirus-associated TCR beta chains were confirmed in vitro to be specific for cytomegalovirus antigens. The cohort was sequenced for TCR beta chains only, and without alpha or paired-chain data the features that could be detected were limited. The study gave a list of about 170 TCR beta chains associated with cytomegalovirus. The earlier analysis of 450 to 700 of the donors excluded approximately 15 rarely observed V segments, including chromosome 9 orphons, because counts were too low. Some IMGT-functional V segments, including TRBV6-2 and TRBV6-3, could not be distinguished by the 87-base-pair reads and were therefore excluded. Assigning TCR associations to individual alleles was difficult when HLA alleles, especially DR and DQ, strongly co-occurred. An association between a missense DCLRE1C variant and V-gene and J-gene trimming of TCR beta chains was found in a later genetic analysis and replicated in an independent cohort. Roughly uniform sequencing depth across donors was assumed in presence/absence analyses, although this assumption may not hold. The authors suggested that the approach could potentially be extended to other disease states and immunological phenotypes.

Trimming takes 2 bases from V and 2 bases from J, and the germline ends sit 8 bases apart. Taken from the germline V gene (reference sequence), the CDR1 and CDR2 loops are SEHNR and FQNEAQ. From its cysteine to its phenylalanine, the CDR3 spans 14 amino acids. The only DNA kept is the CDR3, 42 bases in frame from the first base. The library was obtained by the immunoSEQ multiplex PCR assay. The multiplex PCR relied on a mix of 60 forward primers for TCR Vbeta segments and 13 reverse primers for TCR Jbeta segments. The CDR3 region of rearranged TCR beta genes was amplified from genomic DNA by a multiplex PCR assay. The Illumina HiSeq System was used to sequence the amplified TCR beta libraries as 87-base-pair reads. In the paper's pipeline: In a later analysis, tens of millions of unique TCR beta chains were counted across the approximately 670 repertoires, and roughly 11 million of these chains were shared by at least two donors. Raw reads were error-corrected and collapsed into unique sequences with a nearest-neighbor algorithm that merged closely related sequences to remove PCR and sequencing errors. To assign V, D and J gene segments, CDR3 sequences were aligned to IMGT reference sequences. Each retained sequence needed at least a six-nucleotide match to both a V gene segment and a J gene segment. A rearrangement counted as productive if the CDR3 had no stop codons and remained in frame with V and J, and every other rearrangement counted as non-productive. CDR3 was defined by IMGT convention, running from the second conserved V-encoded cysteine to the conserved J-encoded phenylalanine. Sequences without an unambiguous match to a single V gene segment were excluded from the earlier analysis of approximately 600 of the donors. An earlier analysis of just under 600 of the donors called V segments functional above 56.7% productive rearrangements and segregating when the between-donor standard deviation exceeded 5%. A statistical classification framework was developed to diagnose cytomegalovirus status using the catalog of TCR beta chain sequences. In a later analysis, TCR nucleotide sequences were compared against IMGT/GENE-DB human TR gene sequences so that V and J genes could be assigned. A later analysis assigned CDR3 sequences and most-parsimonious VDJ recombination scenarios with the TCRdist pipeline. In a later analysis, each TCR beta chain was defined by its CDR3 amino acid sequence together with its V-gene family, and reads without a unique V-gene family were excluded. A later analysis removed 450 to 600 highly shared, low-generation-probability nucleotide sequences to deal with suspected cross-contamination and a sequencing artifact. A later analysis calculated a clonal expansion index for each public chain from normalized within-repertoire ranks of inferred template counts. In a later analysis, generation probabilities were computed using a VDJ recombination model fitted to out-of-frame rearrangements, and the results were checked against IGoR. A later analysis scored TCR-TCR, TCR-HLA and TCR-CMV co-occurrence with hypergeometric tests, applying a repertoire-size bias correction to TCR pairs. A later analysis estimated false discovery rates by permuting HLA or CMV assignments 20 times. A later analysis grouped co-occurring TCRs with DBSCAN, adding TCRdist sequence similarity when clustering within HLA-allele-positive subsets. Repertoires with fewer than 30,000 or more than 120,000 public chains were left out of co-occurrence clustering, as were about 5 repertoires with anomalous nucleotide sharing. TCRdb carries this immuneACCESS record with in-frame sequences only. Its versions omit some clonotypes, under half of them owing to an unresolved V gene in the studies checked, with the rest unexplained. That table is the source of V, J and clone size, and D and trimming were worked out from the DNA. For this sample there are approximately 160,000 clones; about 64% appear just once. The top ten constitute about 2.9% of the sample.

The source of this sequence is a woman aged 25 to 39 in good health and CMV-seropositive. The chain was built from TRBV7-9 and TRBJ2-3, with TRBD2 tentatively as D gene (5 bases match). Material for sequencing was PBMCs. The CDR3: CASSLSGNTDTQYF. The nucleotide sequence reads TGTGCCAGCAGCTTATCGGGGAACACAGATACGCAGTATTTT.